One sample yielded the 8 T cell receptor beta chains listed below, sequenced in a study of vaccination effects on CD4 cells after COVID-19. No antigens are known for them. ViraFEST expansion of antigen-specific CD4+ T cells with viral peptide pools preceded sequencing. Having been cultured for roughly 11 days, the cells underwent CD4+ T cell isolation. Vaccine recipients lacked prior SARS-CoV-2 infection and had negative nucleocapsid antibodies. Some clones are missing from TCRdb's copy, which holds only in-frame ones; the method was immunoSEQ multiplex PCR. The sample carries tens of thousands of clones, roughly 70% recorded once. The sample in question was CD4+ T cells from PBMCs cultured with SARS-CoV-2 spike peptides, obtained before COVID-19 vaccination. The receptors were sampled from a human donor who received a COVID-19 vaccine.

This rearrangement joins TRBV9 to TRBJ1-1; 7 bases are shared with TRBD1. With V trimmed by 3 bases and J by 0 bases, 11 bases remained unmatched. CDR1 is SGDLS, CDR2 YYNGEE, per germline. CDR3 length equals 17 residues. CDR3 nucleotide sequence: TGTGCCAGCAGCGCACACGGGGGAGGGGGCATGAACACTGAAGCTTTCTTT. Translating gives CASSAHGGGGMNTEAFF.

This clone was observed a single time. The rearrangement uses TRBV2 and TRBJ2-1; D gene uncertain. The V and J ends lost 3 bases and 6 bases respectively, with 0 bases between them. CDR1 is SNHLY and CDR2 is FYNNEI in the germline V gene. The CDR3 length is 10 residues. CDR3 region: CASSDNEQFF. CDR3 coding DNA: TGTGCCAGCAGTGACAATGAGCAGTTCTTC.

The chain joins TRBV3-1 (or the pseudogene TRBV3-2) to TRBJ1-1; D uncertain. With 1 base removed from V and 5 bases from J, the gap between germline ends came to 14 bases. The CDR3 loop spans 15 amino acids. Germline V gene data show CDR1 as LGHDT and CDR2 as YNNKEL (reference sequence). The CDR3: CASSQGSGLGTEAFF. The CDR3 nucleotides are TGTGCCAGCAGCCAAGGTTCCGGGTTGGGGACTGAAGCTTTCTTT.

CDR3 coding DNA: TGTGCCAGTATCGAGACTAGCGGGAGTTATGCCGGGGAGCTGTTTTTT. Translating it yields CASIETSGSYAGELFF. The rearrangement uses TRBV19 and TRBJ2-2, with 12 bases aligning to TRBD2. The ends lost 7 bases at V and 6 bases at J; junction bases unmatched: 9. Germline loops: CDR1 LNHDA, CDR2 SQIVND (reference sequence). The CDR3 runs to 16 residues. Complete variable domain (other parts from reference TRBV19 and TRBJ2-2): DGGITQSPKYLFRKEGQNVTLSCEQNLNHDAMYWYRQDPGQGLRLIYYSQIVNDFQKGDIAEGYSVSREKKESFPLTVTSAQKNPTAFYLCASIETSGSYAGELFFGEGSRLTVL.

This clone appeared a single time. The chain is built from TRBV6-5 and TRBJ1-1; D uncertain. The germline V gene has CDR1 MNHEY and CDR2 SVGAGI. The CDR3 has 13 amino acids. V shed 6 bases and J shed 3 bases, with 11 bases lying between them. CDR3 sequence: CASRQNLDTEAFF. DNA for the CDR3: TGTGCCAGCAGACAAAATCTGGACACTGAAGCTTTCTTT.

As to this clone: Germline is not matched at one junction end, which may reflect a read error. The V call is TRBV7-7, the J call TRBJ2-7, with 8 nucleotides matching TRBD2. The CDR3 is 14 residues long. The germline CDR1 and CDR2 sequences are SSHAT and FNYEAQ (reference sequence). CDR3 residues: CASSPGLDAFPQYF. In DNA, the CDR3 is TGTGCTAGCAGCCCGGGACTAGACGCTTTCCCGCAGTACTTC.

This chain links TRBV12-5 with TRBJ2-2; D is possibly TRBD1 or TRBD2 (5 bases each). The germline gives CDR1 LGHNT, CDR2 FRNRAP. The V end lost 7 bases, the J end lost 3 bases, and 18 bases lay between the germline ends. The CDR3 is made up of 16 amino acids. CDR3 in amino acids: CASVLTSGPDTGELFF. CDR3 in DNA: TGTGCTAGTGTTCTAACCTCGGGACCGGACACCGGGGAGCTGTTTTTT.

This clone was recorded a few times. This chain links TRBV11-2 with TRBJ1-2; D possibly corresponds to TRBD1 (5 bases). CDR1 SGHAT and CDR2 FQNNGV come from the germline V gene. V shed 3 bases and J shed 8 bases, with 16 bases lying between them. The CDR3 is made up of 14 amino acids. The CDR3 nucleotides are TGTGCCAGCAGCTTGCCCGTGGGGGTTCGAGGCTACACCTTC. Translating it yields CASSLPVGVRGYTF.